These T cell receptor beta chains were read from a single sample in a study of T cells in Graves' hyperthyroidism and ophthalmopathy. TCRdb re-called the multiplex PCR reads through MiXCR, storing one row per CDR3 protein. The sample includes about 640,000 distinct CDR3 sequences, about 14% of them seen just once. The sequencing sample was made of blood. Receptors were obtained from a woman aged 45-65 years with Graves' ophthalmopathy. CDR3s leave out the opening cysteine and the closing phenylalanine or tryptophan. Clone size is given for some rows only: seen once, a few or many times, or a class if the clone is expanded.

>TRBJ2-2|TRBV7-3|-
ASRRGHTGELF
>TRBJ1-1|TRBV18|many
ASSPSSGSTEAF
>TRBJ1-1|TRBV18|many
ASSIGDTEAF
>TRBJ2-7|TRBV20-1|many
SVWNRGSYEQY
>TRBJ2-7|TRBV11-2|many
ASSQRRYEQY
>TRBJ2-2|TRBV7-2|many
ASSLSLTAGVPGELF
>TRBJ1-2|TRBV28|-
ASSSGGVDYGYT
>TRBJ1-4|TRBV11-2|-
ASSPSRTGGIEKLF
>TRBJ2-2|TRBV20-1|few
SARDGTGGDTGELF
>TRBJ2-1|TRBV28|-
ASISSADMPGFSAYNEQF
>TRBJ2-5|TRBV6-5|-
ASSYQGSFGETQY
>TRBJ2-7|TRBV12-5|-
ASGLRGFNERY
>TRBJ2-5|TRBV20-1|many
SAGLGTWETQY
>TRBJ2-2|TRBV6-2/TRBV6-3|few
ASSYLSSGRKAVNTGELF
>TRBJ2-1|TRBV7-3|few
ASSPTGALAGDSYNEQF
>TRBJ2-5|TRBV24-1|-
ATSDYGKETQY
>TRBJ1-2|TRBV12-3/TRBV12-4|many
ASRPTGKENYGYT
>TRBJ2-1|TRBV6-2/TRBV6-3|few
ASSPRGVHMNEQF
>TRBJ2-5|TRBV7-9|many
ASSRTLDSEETQY
>TRBJ2-1|TRBV20-1|few
SGNRASEEF
>TRBJ1-5|TRBV28|many
ASTGQGGDQPQH
>TRBJ2-7|TRBV28|many
ASSPAGTGLYEQY
>TRBJ1-2|TRBV29-1|many
SVVTGNRGYT
>TRBJ2-7|TRBV20-1|-
SARDLNSAYEQY
>TRBJ2-7|TRBV20-1|-
SATRDSNSYEQY
>TRBJ2-7|TRBV7-2|many
ASSSPGTVLYEQY
>TRBJ2-3|TRBV27|few
ASSLFSGGDTQY
>TRBJ2-1|TRBV7-9|few
ASSSGTGSNEQF
>TRBJ2-7|TRBV5-6|few
ASSFRTSGRKHEQY
>TRBJ1-1|TRBV4-1|few
ASRNRALNTEAF
>TRBJ2-5|TRBV11-2|many
ASGQGAQETQY
>TRBJ2-1|TRBV2|many
ASSEPDSIQF
>TRBJ1-2|TRBV20-1|-
SARDARDGDYGYT
>TRBJ2-7|TRBV30|many
AWQGSSYEQY
>TRBJ1-6|TRBV27|-
ASSLEGWDSPLH
>TRBJ1-4|TRBV3-1|-
ASSQGTGNEKLF
>TRBJ2-4|TRBV6-1|few
ASSDNRPLAKNIQY
>TRBJ2-3|TRBV2|many
ASSEPGDTQY
>TRBJ2-7|TRBV7-9|once
ASSLKGTEAYEQY
>TRBJ1-3|TRBV4-2|-
ASSQAASGGGNTIY
>TRBJ1-2|TRBV11-2|many
ASSLVRSFRSYGYT
>TRBJ2-1|TRBV7-8|many
ASSFGNNEQF
>TRBJ2-2|TRBV4-3|-
ASSQERQGSNTGELF
>TRBJ1-2|TRBV11-2|many
ASSLKTNYGYT